The T cell receptor beta chain under discussion was sequenced for a study of early T cells in non-severe SARS-CoV-2 infection. This CDR3 has 15 amino acids. Germline lookup yields CDR1 SGHRS and CDR2 YFSETQ. V was pared by 3 bases and J by 5 bases, with 6 bases of the junction left unmatched. One entry per CDR3 protein results from TCRdb running MiXCR on the 5' RACE reads. The sample holds some 67,000 distinct CDR3 sequences; about an eighth are singletons and the top ten take about 14%. Material for sequencing was whole blood. This sequence joins TRBV5-1 and TRBJ2-5; TRBD1 matches at 11 bases. The TCR was taken from an adult who was a healthcare worker with PCR-confirmed SARS-CoV-2 infection or an uninfected control (not recorded which). The DNA for the CDR3 is TGCGCCAGCAGCTGGGGACAGGGGGAGATTGAGACCCAGTACTTC. Encoded protein: CASSWGQGEIETQYF.